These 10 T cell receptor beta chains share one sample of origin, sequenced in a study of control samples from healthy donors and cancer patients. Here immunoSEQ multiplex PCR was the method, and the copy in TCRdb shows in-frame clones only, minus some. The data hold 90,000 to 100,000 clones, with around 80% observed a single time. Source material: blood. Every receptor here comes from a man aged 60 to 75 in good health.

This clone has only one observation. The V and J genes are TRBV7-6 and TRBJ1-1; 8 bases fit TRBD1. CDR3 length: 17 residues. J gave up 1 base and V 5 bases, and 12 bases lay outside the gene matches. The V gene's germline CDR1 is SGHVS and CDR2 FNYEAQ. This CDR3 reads CASSIGRGDRTNTEAFF. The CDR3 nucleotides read TGTGCCAGCAGCATAGGGCGGGGGGACAGGACGAACACTGAAGCTTTCTTT. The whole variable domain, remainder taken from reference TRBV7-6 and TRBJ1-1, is GAGVSQSPRYKVTKRGQDVALRCDPISGHVSLYWYRQALGQGPEFLTYFNYEAQQDKSGLPNDRFSAERPEGSISTLTIQRTEQRDSAMYRCASSIGRGDRTNTEAFFGQGTRLTVV.

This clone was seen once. The CDR3 loop is CASRPNTGGPNQPQHF. The CDR3 coding sequence is TGTGCCAGCAGGCCTAACACAGGGGGACCCAATCAGCCCCAGCATTTT. This chain joins TRBV2 and TRBJ1-5, with 8 bases fitting TRBD1. CDR1 and CDR2 (germline): SNHLY, FYNNEI. The CDR3 is 16 residues long. The ends lost 6 bases at V and 3 bases at J; junction bases unmatched: 10.

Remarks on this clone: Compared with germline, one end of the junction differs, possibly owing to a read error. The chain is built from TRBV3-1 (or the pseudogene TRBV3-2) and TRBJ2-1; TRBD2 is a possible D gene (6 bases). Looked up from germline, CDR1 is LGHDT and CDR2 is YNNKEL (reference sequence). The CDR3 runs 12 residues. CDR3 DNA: TGTGCCAGCAGCCTTCCGGGACTTGGCGTGCTCTTC. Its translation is CASSLPGLGVLF.

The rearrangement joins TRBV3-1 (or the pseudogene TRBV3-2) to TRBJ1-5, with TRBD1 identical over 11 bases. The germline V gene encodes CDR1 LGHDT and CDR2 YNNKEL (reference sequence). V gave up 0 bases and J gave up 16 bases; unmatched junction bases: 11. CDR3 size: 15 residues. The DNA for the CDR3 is TGTGCCAGCAGCCAAGATTCAGGGGAATGGACAGGGGGCCATTTT. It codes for CASSQDSGEWTGGHF.

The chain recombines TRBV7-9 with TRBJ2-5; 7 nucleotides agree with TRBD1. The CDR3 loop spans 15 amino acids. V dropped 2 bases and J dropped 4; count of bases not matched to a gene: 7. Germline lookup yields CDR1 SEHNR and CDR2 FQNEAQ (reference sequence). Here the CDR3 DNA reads TGTGCCAGCAGCTTAAGAAGGGGGCGCGGAGAGACCCAGTACTTC. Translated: CASSLRRGRGETQYF. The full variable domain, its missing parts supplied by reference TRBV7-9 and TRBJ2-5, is DTGVSQNPRHKITKRGQNVTFRCDPISEHNRLYWYRQTLGQGPEFLTYFQNEAQLEKSRLLSDRFSAERPKGSFSTLEIQRTEQGDSAMYLCASSLRRGRGETQYFGPGTRLLVL.

CDR3 DNA sequence: TGTGCCAGCAGTAAGAGTGTGGGGGGCAATAATGAAAAACTGTTTTTT. Translated, it gives CASSKSVGGNNEKLFF. This chain links TRBV25-1 with TRBJ1-4, with D possibly being TRBD1 (6 bases). Trimming took 5 bases from V and 4 from J, leaving 17 bases between them. This CDR3 has 16 residues. Germline V gene data show CDR1 as MGHDK and CDR2 as SYGVNS.

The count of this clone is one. Here the CDR3 reads CASSSPGREGEKLFF. The CDR3 region has the DNA TGTGCCAGTAGTTCCCCGGGCAGGGAGGGTGAAAAACTGTTTTTT. This chain connects TRBV19 to TRBJ1-4; D might be TRBD1 (5 bases). The CDR3 is 15 amino acids. Trimming stripped 5 bases from V and 7 bases from J, with 17 bases between. Germline values: CDR1 LNHDA, CDR2 SQIVND (reference sequence).

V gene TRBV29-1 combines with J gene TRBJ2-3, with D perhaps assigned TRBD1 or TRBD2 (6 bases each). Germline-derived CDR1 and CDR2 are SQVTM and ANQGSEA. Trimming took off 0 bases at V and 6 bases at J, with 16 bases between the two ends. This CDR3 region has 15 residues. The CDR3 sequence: CSVEEGGGGLDTQYF. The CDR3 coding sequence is TGCAGCGTTGAAGAAGGAGGAGGGGGTTTGGATACGCAGTATTTT.

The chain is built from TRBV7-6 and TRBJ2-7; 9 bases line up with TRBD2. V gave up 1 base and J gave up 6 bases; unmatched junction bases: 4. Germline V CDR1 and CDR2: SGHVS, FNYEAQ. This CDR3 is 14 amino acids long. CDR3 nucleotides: TGTGCCAGCAGCTTAGGCGCGGGGGGGGGCGAGCAGTACTTC. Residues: CASSLGAGGGEQYF.

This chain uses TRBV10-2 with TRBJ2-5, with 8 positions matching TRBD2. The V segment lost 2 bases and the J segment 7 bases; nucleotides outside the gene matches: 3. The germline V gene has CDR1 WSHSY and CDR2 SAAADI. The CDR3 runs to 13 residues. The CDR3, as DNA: TGCGCCAGCAGTGAGCGGCTAGCGGGGACCCAGTACTTC. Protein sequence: CASSERLAGTQYF.